This entry is about one T cell receptor (beta chain). Antigen unknown. This specimen comes from a study of blood T cells in healthy people across ages. Whole-study findings and limits: Among T cells, TCR beta diversity per million cells dropped roughly linearly as age rose.

The study drew donors from healthy Caucasian individuals in Russia aged roughly 6 to 90. Every sample gave at least 5 micrograms of total RNA when it was extracted. The second PCR ran roughly 6 to 11 cycles with a sample-barcoded 5' primer and J-beta primers. Tagging of each cDNA molecule was performed by a template-switch adaptor with 12 random nucleotides. One entry per CDR3 protein, called by TCRdb with MiXCR from the 5' RACE reads. Of about 1.6 million distinct CDR3 sequences listed, 34% were seen once; the top ten hold about 11%. The ends were cut back, 1 base at V and 7 bases at J, with 14 bases in the middle. Germline loops: CDR1 SQVTM, CDR2 ANQGSEA. The length of the CDR3 is 14 residues.

V and J are TRBV29-1 and TRBJ2-1; D is unresolved. Input material: blood. This clonotype originated in a woman in her twenties or thirties in good health. CDR3 sequence: CSVEGHILMNEQFF. The CDR3 DNA reads as TGCAGCGTTGAAGGACATATCCTTATGAATGAGCAGTTCTTC.